This paragraph covers one T cell receptor (beta chain) sequence. This sample was included in a study of blood T cell repertoires in COVID-19. In germline, CDR1 is MRHNA, CDR2 SNTAGT. The CDR3 contains 11 residues. This table comes from immunoSEQ multiplex PCR, and its TCRdb copy is limited to in-frame clones, with some not included. The sample holds about 160,000 clones; 70% to 80% are singletons and the top ten take around 8.1%. The receptor's source is a woman in her sixties with COVID-19, enrolled during active disease. The sample consisted of peripheral blood. This sequence joins TRBV6-4 and TRBJ1-3, with a tentative D call TRBD1 (5 bases). CDR3 protein: CAGEIGNTIYF. In nucleotides, the CDR3 is TGTGCAGGGGAAATTGGAAACACCATATATTTT.